This T cell receptor beta chain comes out of a study of shared clonotypes between healthy human individuals. Those who donated, Caucasian adults without exception, all lived in Nashville, Tennessee. Unsorted PBMC DNA underwent sequencing on ten immunoSEQ deep assay plates. The assay was immunoSEQ multiplex PCR, and TCRdb's table has in-frame clones only and misses some. The table includes about 480,000 clones, approximately 79% detected once. The CDR3 extends over 13 amino acids. The V and J ends lost 6 bases and 3 bases respectively, with 9 bases between them. Looked up from germline, CDR1 is MGHRA and CDR2 is YSYEKL.

The V gene is TRBV4-1, the J gene TRBJ2-1; perhaps TRBD2 as D (6 bases). Sequenced sample: PBMCs. The sequence was obtained from a woman aged 40 to 50 in good health. Some clones in this sample may be carry-over from other donors' samples. The CDR3 sequence: CASRGSGYNEQFF. The DNA of the CDR3 is TGCGCCAGCAGAGGTAGCGGCTACAATGAGCAGTTCTTC.